This T cell receptor (beta chain) was captured by sequencing in a study of T-cell reconstitution after alpha-beta-depleted transplantation in children. This clonotype was seen a few times. This sample's TCRbeta library carried unique molecular identifier barcodes. TCRdb redid the calling of the PCR reads with MiXCR, one entry per CDR3 protein. The sample records around 370,000 distinct CDR3 sequences, about 9.4% being singletons. This sample comprised PBMCs from the stem cell graft donor, obtained from the stem cell graft. This receptor was taken from a human donor who donated a stem cell graft to a child with acute lymphoblastic leukemia.

CDR3 DNA sequence: TGTGCCAGCAGCGACGCGGGGAGATCCTACAATGAGCAGTTCTTC. Translation gives CASSDAGRSYNEQFF. The chain links TRBV5-6 to TRBJ2-1, with D possibly being TRBD2 (6 bases). CDR1 SGHDT and CDR2 YYEEEE come from the germline V gene. V was clipped by 4 bases and J by 1 base, with 12 bases between them. The CDR3 is 15 residues long.